Listed below are T cell receptor beta chains from one sample, sequenced in a study of CD8 T cells in Susac syndrome. MiXCR was run by TCRdb on the immunoSEQ multiplex PCR reads, yielding one entry per CDR3 protein. The profile covers about 280,000 distinct CDR3 sequences, with 80% to 90% appearing a single time and about 0.11% taken by the ten largest. Sequencing used CD8+ T cells from PBMCs. The receptors here all came from a human donor with multiple sclerosis. The CDR3 runs from the conserved cysteine through the conserved F or W. A D gene is named only where the DNA matches it firmly. Where a row states a size, it is once, few, many or the class of an expanded clone; other rows omit it.

TRBD1 TRBJ1-1 NA TRBV27 TGTGCCAGCAGTTTATCAAGGGGGCCGAACACTGAAGCTTTCTTT CASSLSRGPNTEAFF
NA TRBJ1-3 NA TRBV28 TGTGCCAGCAGTCCGGGGGGGAACACCATATATTTT CASSPGGNTIYF
NA TRBJ2-7 NA TRBV9 TGTGCCAGCAGCGACGACCGGGACCCGACTTACGAGCAGTACTTC CASSDDRDPTYEQYF
NA TRBJ2-5 NA TRBV7-9 TGTGCCAGCAGCTTAACACGAGGGGCCCCAAGAGAGACCCAGTACTTC CASSLTRGAPRETQYF
TRBD2 TRBJ2-2 NA TRBV23-1 TGCGCCAGCAGGGTTAGCGGGACTACCGGGGAGCTGTTTTTT CASRVSGTTGELFF
TRBD1 TRBJ1-2 NA TRBV12-3/TRBV12-4 TGTGCCAGCCGCCCCGGGACAGACATGAGGAAAGGCTACACCTTC CASRPGTDMRKGYTF
NA TRBJ1-1 NA TRBV27 TGTGCCAGCAGTTTACACAGGGTATCCGAAGCTTTCTTT CASSLHRVSEAFF
NA TRBJ1-3 NA TRBV27 TGTGCCAGCAGTTACCAACAGGTCCCGAGCTCTGGAAACACCATATATTTT CASSYQQVPSSGNTIYF
NA TRBJ1-5 NA TRBV19 TGTGCCAGTAGTATAGGCCTAAACCCACGGGGTCAGCCCCAGCATTTT CASSIGLNPRGQPQHF
NA TRBJ2-3 NA TRBV15 TGTGCCACGCGACTTCTAATCAAAGATACGCAGTATTTT CATRLLIKDTQYF
NA TRBJ2-1 NA TRBV4-2 TGTGCCAGCAGCCAAGAAGGCGACAGTCTCAATGAGCAGTTCTTC CASSQEGDSLNEQFF
NA TRBJ1-2 few TRBV4-2 TGTGCCAGCAGCCTGTACCGCCACTCCTCAGATTACTATGGCTACACCTTC CASSLYRHSSDYYGYTF
NA TRBJ1-4 NA TRBV9 TGTGCCAGCAGCGCTGGTAAAGTGAGTGAAAAACTGTTTTTT CASSAGKVSEKLFF
NA TRBJ2-3 NA TRBV28 TGTGCCAGCAGTTTATTCTCGAATTTT CASSLFSNF
NA TRBJ2-7 NA TRBV2 TGTGCCAGCATTCACAACGAGCAGTACTTC CASIHNEQYF
NA TRBJ1-4 NA TRBV5-1 TGCGCCAGCAGCTTGGGCCTCTGGAGTGGACTCAATGAAAAACTGTTTTTT CASSLGLWSGLNEKLFF
NA TRBJ1-1 NA TRBV18 TGTGCCAGCTCCCCGGACGGCCAGAGGAACACTGAAGCTTTCTTT CASSPDGQRNTEAFF
TRBD1 TRBJ1-2 NA TRBV5-4 TGTGCCAGCAGGCAGGGACAGGGAGGCGGCTACACCTTC CASRQGQGGGYTF
NA TRBJ2-1 NA TRBV24-1 TGTGCCACCAGTGATTACGAAGGACCGGGACTTCCCCATGAGCAGTTCTTC CATSDYEGPGLPHEQFF
NA TRBJ1-5 few TRBV7-9 TGTGCCAGCAGCTTAATGGGTCAGCCCCAGCATTTT CASSLMGQPQHF
NA TRBJ2-5 NA TRBV6-1 TGTGCCAGCAGACCCCTCTACGGGCAAGAGACCCAGTACTTC CASRPLYGQETQYF
TRBD1 TRBJ2-7 NA TRBV6-2/TRBV6-3 TGTGCCAGCAAACCCAGACAGGGTCTCTACGAGCAGTACTTC CASKPRQGLYEQYF
TRBD1 TRBJ2-7 NA TRBV4-1 TGCGCCAGCAGCTACGAACGGGACAGGAGCTCCTACGAGCAGTACTTC CASSYERDRSSYEQYF
TRBD2 TRBJ2-7 NA TRBV27 TGTGCCAGCAGTTTACAGTCAGCGGGAGTTGTCCCCTACGAGCAGTACTTC CASSLQSAGVVPYEQYF
TRBD1 TRBJ1-2 NA TRBV3-1 TGTGCCAGCAGCCAAGATAGGGGACAGGGTTACTATGGCTACACCTTC CASSQDRGQGYYGYTF
NA TRBJ2-1 NA TRBV24-1 TGTGCCACCAGTGATAGTCACAATGAGCAGTTCTTC CATSDSHNEQFF
TRBD2 TRBJ2-7 NA TRBV9 TGTGCCAGCCCTGAGGAAGCGGGAGCCGCCTACGAGCAGTACTTC CASPEEAGAAYEQYF
NA TRBJ2-1 NA TRBV24-1 TGTGCCACCAGTGACCGCACAGGTCCCCCCCGTCGGGAGGAGCAGTTCTTC CATSDRTGPPRREEQFF
NA TRBJ2-7 NA TRBV14 TGTGCCAGCAGCCAACCACTGACCGAATCCGAGCAGTACTTC CASSQPLTESEQYF
NA TRBJ1-3 NA TRBV12-3/TRBV12-4 TGTGCCAGCAGTTTTCGGGGATCTGGAAACACCATATATTTT CASSFRGSGNTIYF
NA TRBJ2-1 NA TRBV5-1 TGCGCCAGCAGCTTGGCCTTCGATGAGCAGTTCTTC CASSLAFDEQFF
TRBD2 TRBJ2-1 NA TRBV20-1 TGCAGTGCTAGGATGACTAGCGGGAGAGGGGATGAGCAGTTCTTC CSARMTSGRGDEQFF
NA TRBJ1-3 NA TRBV28 TGTGCCAGCACCCCGGACAGCTCCTCTGGAAACACCATATATTTT CASTPDSSSGNTIYF
NA TRBJ2-1 once TRBV6-5 TGTGCCAGCAGTTCCGTTACCCGTTTCTCCCCCCAAACCTACAATGAGCAGTTCTTC CASSSVTRFSPQTYNEQFF
NA TRBJ2-7 NA TRBV27 TGTGCCAGCAGTTGGTTTTCGCCGGGGGCCGGATACGAGCAGTACTTC CASSWFSPGAGYEQYF
TRBD2 TRBJ2-1 NA TRBV19 TGTGCCAGTACGTTTCGCGGGAGTTATCAGAGTGAGCAGTTCTTC CASTFRGSYQSEQFF
TRBD1 TRBJ1-2 NA TRBV7-9 TGTGCCAGCAGCGGCAGGGGGACGGATGGCTACACCTTC CASSGRGTDGYTF
TRBD2 TRBJ2-1 NA TRBV7-3 TGTGCCAGCAGCCTCCGGCCGGGAGGTGGCAATGAGCAGTTCTTC CASSLRPGGGNEQFF
NA TRBJ2-1 once TRBV6-6 TGTGCCAGCAGTTACAGGGGCGGACCCAATGAGCAGTTCTTC CASSYRGGPNEQFF
NA TRBJ2-7 few TRBV27 TGTGCCAGCAGTTTAGCCGGGAGTGGTTACGAGCAGTACTTC CASSLAGSGYEQYF
NA TRBJ1-1 once TRBV5-4 TGTGCCAGCAGCTTTACAGGATTTGAAGCTTTCTTT CASSFTGFEAFF
NA TRBJ2-1 NA TRBV27 TGTGCCAGCAGTAACCCGGGATCGATGGGTTATGAGCAGTTCTTC CASSNPGSMGYEQFF
NA TRBJ2-5 NA TRBV20-1 TGCAGTGCTAGAGATCCCTACCGGGACTCGGAAGAGACCCAGTACTTC CSARDPYRDSEETQYF
NA TRBJ2-7 NA TRBV27 TGTGCCAGCAGTTTATCCAGTGTGTGTTGCGAGCAGTACTTC CASSLSSVCCEQYF
TRBD1 TRBJ2-1 NA TRBV27 TGTGCCAGCTCTATACAGGGGTTATACAATGAGCAGTTCTTC CASSIQGLYNEQFF
TRBD2 TRBJ2-1 NA TRBV7-2 TGTGCCAGCAGCGTTCGACTAGCGGGTGACGAGCAGTTCTTC CASSVRLAGDEQFF
NA TRBJ2-1 NA TRBV19 TGTGCCAGCCAATACAACCCCTCGGGGGGAGAAGGACAGTGGGATGAGCAGTTCTTC CASQYNPSGGEGQWDEQFF
NA TRBJ2-7 NA TRBV5-1 TGCGCCAGCAGCTTTGAAACAGGGACCTCCTACGAGCAGTACTTC CASSFETGTSYEQYF
NA TRBJ2-1 few TRBV5-1 TGCGCCAGCAGCTTGGCTGTCGTCTCCCCGGACAATGAGCAGTTCTTC CASSLAVVSPDNEQFF
TRBD2 TRBJ2-5 NA TRBV9 TGTGCCAGCAGCGTAGGACTAGCGAAGGAGACCCAGTACTTC CASSVGLAKETQYF
TRBD1 TRBJ2-4 NA TRBV2 TGTGCCAGCTCCCCCGGACAGGGGTTGGCCCAAAACATTCAGTACTTC CASSPGQGLAQNIQYF